A selection of T cell receptor beta chains follows, all from one sample in a study of blood T cell repertoires in COVID-19. Generated by immunoSEQ multiplex PCR, the TCRdb table keeps only in-frame clones and is missing some. The sample has some 120,000 clones, 80% seen once. Sequenced material: peripheral blood. The receptors come from a human donor in a cohort sampled during active COVID-19. CDR3s include the opening cysteine and the closing phenylalanine or tryptophan. Each record gives: CDR3 protein, CDR3 DNA, J gene, clone size, D gene, V gene. The D gene is left open where the match is weak. Size is omitted from some rows. Given values are once, few, many or a class for expanded clones.

CASSRPGTGHTGELFF | TGTGCCAGCAGCCGCCCAGGGACAGGACACACCGGGGAGCTGTTTTTT | TRBJ2-2 | - | TRBD1 | TRBV7-9
CASSEGGAGWYGYTF | TGTGCCAGCAGTGAAGGGGGCGCGGGATGGTATGGCTACACCTTC | TRBJ1-2 | - | TRBD1 | TRBV28
CASSLAQGRGTEAFF | TGTGCCAGCAGCTTAGCGCAGGGGAGAGGCACTGAAGCTTTCTTT | TRBJ1-1 | - | - | TRBV11-1
CASSVGGRGYEQYF | TGTGCCAGCAGCGTAGGTGGGAGAGGATACGAGCAGTACTTC | TRBJ2-7 | few | - | TRBV9
CASSEIVATAETQYF | TGTGCCAGCAGTGAAATCGTCGCGACAGCTGAGACCCAGTACTTC | TRBJ2-5 | - | - | TRBV2
CASESPKRFQETQYF | TGTGCCAGCGAGAGCCCTAAGCGGTTCCAAGAGACCCAGTACTTC | TRBJ2-5 | - | - | TRBV2
CASSQSTDTQYF | TGTGCCAGCAGCCAGAGCACAGATACGCAGTATTTT | TRBJ2-3 | - | - | TRBV7-2
CASTGGDFTNTEAFF | TGTGCCAGCACTGGAGGGGACTTTACGAACACTGAAGCTTTCTTT | TRBJ1-1 | - | - | TRBV6-5
CASNNYGLAGIQETQYF | TGTGCCAGCAACAATTACGGGCTAGCGGGGATTCAAGAGACCCAGTACTTC | TRBJ2-5 | - | TRBD2 | TRBV7-9
CASSDSQILSYEQYF | TGTGCCAGCAGTGACAGTCAGATCCTCTCCTACGAGCAGTACTTC | TRBJ2-7 | - | - | TRBV6-1
CASSRGQGAPSNTGELFF | TGTGCCAGCAGCCGAGGACAGGGGGCACCGTCGAACACCGGGGAGCTGTTTTTT | TRBJ2-2 | - | TRBD1 | TRBV4-2
CASSLGGPYGYTF | TGTGCCAGCAGCTTGGGAGGGCCCTATGGCTACACCTTC | TRBJ1-2 | few | - | TRBV5-4
CASSSLTGTFNIQYF | TGTGCCAGCAGCTCCCTTACCGGGACATTTAACATTCAGTACTTC | TRBJ2-4 | once | - | TRBV11-2
CASSSQGTGNTIYF | TGTGCCAGCAGTTCACAGGGTACTGGAAACACCATATATTTT | TRBJ1-3 | few | - | TRBV28
CASSQESGRRAGTDTQYF | TGTGCCAGCAGCCAAGAGAGCGGGAGGAGGGCGGGCACAGATACGCAGTATTTT | TRBJ2-3 | once | TRBD2 | TRBV3-1/TRBV3-2
CASSQRTSRRDGELFF | TGTGCCAGCAGCCAGCGGACTAGTCGACGGGACGGGGAGCTGTTTTTT | TRBJ2-2 | - | TRBD2 | TRBV3-1/TRBV3-2
CASSAGASPLHF | TGTGCCAGCAGCGCTGGGGCTTCACCCCTCCACTTT | TRBJ1-6 | few | - | TRBV5-6
CSAGGASEKLFF | TGCAGCGCGGGGGGGGCGAGTGAAAAACTGTTTTTT | TRBJ1-4 | - | - | TRBV29-1
CAWSVEQGGQPQHF | TGTGCCTGGAGTGTCGAGCAGGGAGGGCAGCCCCAGCATTTT | TRBJ1-5 | - | - | TRBV30
CATLPTGVGGHRETQYF | TGTGCCACCCTACCTACAGGGGTGGGGGGCCATCGCGAGACCCAGTACTTC | TRBJ2-5 | few | - | TRBV19
CASSSYTDTQYF | TGTGCCAGCAGCTCCTACACAGATACGCAGTATTTT | TRBJ2-3 | - | - | TRBV7-3
CASSQGLAGYEQYF | TGCGCCAGCAGCCAAGGGCTAGCGGGCTACGAGCAGTACTTC | TRBJ2-7 | - | TRBD2 | TRBV4-1
CASSFGGSGELFF | TGTGCCAGCAGTTTTGGGGGGAGCGGGGAGCTGTTTTTT | TRBJ2-2 | - | - | TRBV27
CASSYGEGPDTQYF | TGTGCCAGCAGTTACGGGGAGGGCCCAGATACGCAGTATTTT | TRBJ2-3 | - | TRBD2 | TRBV6-2/TRBV6-3
CASSIPLRGGYTF | TGTGCCAGTAGTATCCCTTTAAGGGGTGGCTACACCTTC | TRBJ1-2 | - | - | TRBV19
CASRDRGPYEQYF | TGTGCCAGCAGGGATAGGGGGCCCTACGAGCAGTACTTC | TRBJ2-7 | once | TRBD1 | TRBV28
CASRGDLILAGQPQHF | TGTGCCAGCAGGGGCGACCTCATTCTCGCGGGTCAGCCCCAGCATTTT | TRBJ1-5 | - | - | TRBV28
CASSGRDRDWGYTF | TGTGCCAGCAGCGGCCGGGACAGGGATTGGGGCTACACCTTC | TRBJ1-2 | - | TRBD1 | TRBV9
CASSLDPSYNEQFF | TGTGCCAGCAGCTTAGACCCCAGCTACAATGAGCAGTTCTTC | TRBJ2-1 | - | - | TRBV11-3
CASSPRPGQGKADTQYF | TGTGCCAGCAGCCCGAGGCCGGGACAGGGGAAGGCAGATACGCAGTATTTT | TRBJ2-3 | - | TRBD1 | TRBV14
CASREDRGIYEQYF | TGTGCCAGTAGAGAGGACAGGGGGATCTACGAGCAGTACTTC | TRBJ2-7 | - | TRBD1 | TRBV2
CASSTRQGAGYGYTF | TGTGCCAGCAGCACTCGACAGGGGGCTGGCTATGGCTACACCTTC | TRBJ1-2 | - | TRBD1 | TRBV9
CSASRPQVQETQYF | TGCAGTGCTAGTCGGCCACAGGTCCAAGAGACCCAGTACTTC | TRBJ2-5 | - | - | TRBV20-1
CASSRQGIHEQYF | TGTGCCAGCAGCCGACAGGGGATTCACGAGCAGTACTTC | TRBJ2-7 | - | TRBD1 | TRBV6-5
CASSARTGGGGELFF | TGTGCCAGCAGCGCCAGGACAGGGGGCGGCGGGGAGCTGTTTTTT | TRBJ2-2 | - | TRBD1 | TRBV9
CASSPSRYNEQFF | TGTGCCAGCTCACCAAGCAGGTACAATGAGCAGTTCTTC | TRBJ2-1 | - | - | TRBV18
CASSQVVGAGNTIYF | TGTGCCAGCAGCCAAGTAGTAGGGGCTGGAAACACCATATATTTT | TRBJ1-3 | - | - | TRBV4-2
CASSQGGVLAYEQYF | TGTGCCAGCAGCCAAGGCGGGGTGTTAGCCTACGAGCAGTACTTC | TRBJ2-7 | - | - | TRBV4-2
CASSHQGNTGELFF | TGTGCCAGCAGCCATCAGGGTAACACCGGGGAGCTGTTTTTT | TRBJ2-2 | - | - | TRBV6-5
CASSGRLAGGTNTDTQYF | TGTGCCAGCAGTGGGCGACTAGCGGGGGGGACCAACACAGATACGCAGTATTTT | TRBJ2-3 | - | TRBD2 | TRBV6-1
CASSPTRAGLAKNIQYF | TGTGCCAGCAGCCCAACCCGAGCGGGGTTAGCCAAAAACATTCAGTACTTC | TRBJ2-4 | - | TRBD2 | TRBV14
CASSLVVAGSKETQYF | TGTGCCAGCAGCTTAGTGGTAGCGGGCAGTAAAGAGACCCAGTACTTC | TRBJ2-5 | once | TRBD2 | TRBV7-2
CASSGTSGGEDTQYF | TGTGCCAGCAGCGGGACTAGCGGGGGAGAAGATACGCAGTATTTT | TRBJ2-3 | - | TRBD2 | TRBV9
CASSQGRSGLSEKLFF | TGCGCCAGCAGCCAGGGACGAAGCGGGCTATCTGAAAAACTGTTTTTT | TRBJ1-4 | once | - | TRBV4-1
CASSLDGVREQYF | TGCGCCAGCAGCCTGGACGGAGTACGCGAGCAGTACTTC | TRBJ2-7 | - | - | TRBV5-1
CASSLGLQLYNEQFF | TGTGCCAGCAGCCTGGGACTGCAACTCTACAATGAGCAGTTCTTC | TRBJ2-1 | - | - | TRBV5-5
CASRGGGNSEKLFF | TGTGCCAGCAGGGGAGGGGGTAATAGTGAAAAACTGTTTTTT | TRBJ1-4 | - | - | TRBV6-5
CSVEGRRVQETQYF | TGCAGCGTTGAAGGCCGACGGGTACAAGAGACCCAGTACTTC | TRBJ2-5 | - | - | TRBV29-1
CAWSGGRSPYEQYF | TGTGCCTGGAGTGGGGGCAGGAGTCCCTACGAGCAGTACTTC | TRBJ2-7 | - | - | TRBV30
CASITGTSNEKLFF | TGTGCCAGCATTACCGGGACAAGTAATGAAAAACTGTTTTTT | TRBJ1-4 | - | - | TRBV2
CASSDVTGDTEAFF | TGTGCCAGCAGCGACGTGACAGGGGACACTGAAGCTTTCTTT | TRBJ1-1 | - | TRBD1 | TRBV9
CASTGSTGAGNTIYF | TGTGCCAGCACTGGTTCTACGGGGGCTGGAAACACCATATATTTT | TRBJ1-3 | - | - | TRBV2
CATKRGQFDYEQYF | TGTGCCACGAAGAGGGGACAGTTCGACTACGAGCAGTACTTC | TRBJ2-7 | - | TRBD1 | TRBV27
CASSLGLTANTGELFF | TGTGCCAGCAGTCTCGGACTGACCGCGAACACCGGGGAGCTGTTTTTT | TRBJ2-2 | - | - | TRBV27
CASSKVSGQGTPRSYEQYF | TGTGCCAGCAGCAAAGTGTCGGGACAGGGGACCCCTCGCTCCTACGAGCAGTACTTC | TRBJ2-7 | - | - | TRBV21-1
CASSPRGGETYEQYF | TGTGCCAGTAGTCCCCGGGGCGGGGAAACCTACGAGCAGTACTTC | TRBJ2-7 | - | - | TRBV19
CASSPTGGNTGELFF | TGTGCCAGCTCACCGACAGGGGGGAACACCGGGGAGCTGTTTTTT | TRBJ2-2 | - | TRBD1 | TRBV18